This TCR beta chain was recorded in a study of blood T cells in healthy people across ages. In its sample, this clonotype was seen a few times. There are 20 residues in the CDR3. J was trimmed by 13 bases and V by 2 bases; bases with no gene match: 26. CDR1 is MGHRA, CDR2 YSYEKL, per germline. Together with a sample-barcoded 5' primer, a J-beta primer mix was included in a second PCR lasting roughly 7 to 11 cycles. Each sample yielded at least 3 million CDR3-containing paired-end reads. TCRdb reprocessed the 5' RACE reads via MiXCR and lists one record per CDR3 protein. The sample holds some 880,000 distinct CDR3 sequences, roughly 35% seen once.

The chain combines TRBV4-1 with TRBJ1-6, with 7 bases aligning to TRBD1. Sequencing was done on a sample of blood. This receptor was obtained from a man aged 18 to 30 in good health. CDR3 sequence (DNA): TGCGCCAGCAGCCAATGGCCACCCGTCCCGGGACAGAGGGTCCCAGTGCCCCTCCACTTT. Translation: CASSQWPPVPGQRVPVPLHF.